This T cell receptor beta chain was documented in a study of T cells in Graves' hyperthyroidism and ophthalmopathy. Study overall: Before any treatment, at initial diagnosis, peripheral blood was collected. Study outcomes and limitations: A median 6.5 months before onset, the model predicted ophthalmopathy.

Calling Graves' hyperthyroidism stable meant ophthalmopathy did not progress within 18 months. The PBMCs had their origin in 10 ml of fresh peripheral blood. Amplification of TCR beta CDR3 regions used RNA as the template. During a first-round RT-PCR of the TCR CDR3, the HTBI primer set was used. One entry per CDR3 protein results from TCRdb running MiXCR on the multiplex PCR reads. The table includes approximately 630,000 distinct CDR3 sequences, around 15% detected once. With respect to this clonotype: Its antigen is undetermined.

After removal of 4 bases from V and 6 bases from J, the junction contained 8 bases not matched to a gene. The CDR3 runs to 15 residues. Germline V gene sequence: CDR1 SGDLS, CDR2 YYNGEE. Sequences were obtained from blood. The sequence derives from a woman under 40 with Graves' hyperthyroidism. V and J are TRBV9 and TRBJ1-5, with TRBD1 matching 9 bases. The CDR3 DNA reads TGTGCCAGCAGCCCCGGGACAGGGCCCATTCAGCCCCAGCATTTT. It translates to CASSPGTGPIQPQHF.